The rows below give T cell receptor beta chains drawn from one sample of a study of CD8+ T cells in alopecia areata. Libraries were prepared by immunoSEQ multiplex PCR; TCRdb keeps only in-frame clonotypes and omits some of them. The repertoire includes 250,000 to 300,000 clones, 55% to 75% of them detected once, and roughly 1.8% sits in the top ten. The starting material was CD4+ T cells sorted from blood, obtained at week 24, from a patient treated with tofacitinib. The receptors were gathered from a human donor with alopecia areata. CDR3s include the opening cysteine and the closing phenylalanine or tryptophan. The D gene is left open where the match is weak. A row's size may be missing; if present it is once, few, many or a size class.

v_gene: TRBV9; abundance: -; d_gene: -; j_gene: TRBJ2-3; CDR3nt: TGTGCCAGCGCCGGCGGCGGAATCGGCACAGATACGCAGTATTTT; CDR3aa: CASAGGGIGTDTQYF
v_gene: TRBV11-2; abundance: few; d_gene: -; j_gene: TRBJ2-4; CDR3nt: TGTGCCAGCAGCTCGATTAACGGGGCCAAAAACATTCAGTACTTC; CDR3aa: CASSSINGAKNIQYF
v_gene: TRBV30; abundance: -; d_gene: TRBD2; j_gene: TRBJ2-1; CDR3nt: TGTGCCTGGAGCGATTTAAGCGGGGGCTCCTACAATGAGCAGTTCTTC; CDR3aa: CAWSDLSGGSYNEQFF
v_gene: TRBV10-3; abundance: -; d_gene: TRBD1; j_gene: TRBJ2-1; CDR3nt: TGTGCCAGCCGTCCCGGGACAGGGTTTCTGGGGCAGTTCTTC; CDR3aa: CASRPGTGFLGQFF
v_gene: TRBV5-6; abundance: -; d_gene: -; j_gene: TRBJ2-1; CDR3nt: TGTGCCAGCAGCTACTCTGACGGTCGTGGGGGCTCCTACAATGAGCAGTTCTTC; CDR3aa: CASSYSDGRGGSYNEQFF
v_gene: TRBV7-9; abundance: few; d_gene: -; j_gene: TRBJ1-1; CDR3nt: TGTGCCAGCAGCTTCAGGGACACTGAAGCTTTCTTT; CDR3aa: CASSFRDTEAFF
v_gene: TRBV5-1; abundance: -; d_gene: -; j_gene: TRBJ1-1; CDR3nt: TGCGCCAGCAGCTGGGGGGACGGAGACACTGAAGCTTTCTTT; CDR3aa: CASSWGDGDTEAFF
v_gene: TRBV29-1; abundance: -; d_gene: -; j_gene: TRBJ1-2; CDR3nt: TGCAGCGTTGAAATCTGGGGCCCTAACTATGGCTACACCTTC; CDR3aa: CSVEIWGPNYGYTF
v_gene: TRBV30; abundance: few; d_gene: -; j_gene: TRBJ1-2; CDR3nt: TGTGCCTGGAGTCCAACAGGGAACTATGGCTACACCTTC; CDR3aa: CAWSPTGNYGYTF
v_gene: TRBV29-1; abundance: -; d_gene: -; j_gene: TRBJ1-1; CDR3nt: TGCAGCGTAGGTGGGGCTCGGACTGAAGCTTTCTTT; CDR3aa: CSVGGARTEAFF
v_gene: TRBV5-1; abundance: few; d_gene: -; j_gene: TRBJ1-1; CDR3nt: TGCGCCAGCAGCGGAGGTACGGACGCAAGCGCTGAAGCTTTCTTT; CDR3aa: CASSGGTDASAEAFF
v_gene: TRBV5-1; abundance: few; d_gene: -; j_gene: TRBJ1-4; CDR3nt: TGCGCCAGCAGCTTTACAGGGCCAACTAATGAAAAACTGTTTTTT; CDR3aa: CASSFTGPTNEKLFF
v_gene: TRBV28; abundance: -; d_gene: TRBD1; j_gene: TRBJ1-6; CDR3nt: TGTGCCAGCAGTTCGGGACAGGGACATTCACCCCTCCACTTT; CDR3aa: CASSSGQGHSPLHF
v_gene: TRBV29-1; abundance: -; d_gene: -; j_gene: TRBJ2-1; CDR3nt: TGCAGCGTTGTGTTCGGAGACAATGAGCAGTTCTTC; CDR3aa: CSVVFGDNEQFF
v_gene: TRBV4-1; abundance: -; d_gene: -; j_gene: TRBJ2-3; CDR3nt: TGCGCCAGCAGCCAACGACAGAACACAGATACGCAGTATTTT; CDR3aa: CASSQRQNTDTQYF
v_gene: TRBV5-1; abundance: few; d_gene: -; j_gene: TRBJ2-5; CDR3nt: TGCGCCAGCAGGTTGGGGTCAGGGTCCCAAGAGACCCAGTACTTC; CDR3aa: CASRLGSGSQETQYF
v_gene: TRBV7-9; abundance: -; d_gene: -; j_gene: TRBJ1-5; CDR3nt: TGTGCCAGCAGCTTAGTTCCCGGACTCCAGCATTTT; CDR3aa: CASSLVPGLQHF
v_gene: TRBV28; abundance: few; d_gene: -; j_gene: TRBJ1-1; CDR3nt: TGTGCCAGTAGATACCGGCGTTTGAACACTGAAGCTTTCTTT; CDR3aa: CASRYRRLNTEAFF
v_gene: TRBV30; abundance: -; d_gene: -; j_gene: TRBJ1-2; CDR3nt: TGTGCCTGGAGTGTACTAGCCCTCTACACCTTC; CDR3aa: CAWSVLALYTF
v_gene: TRBV28; abundance: -; d_gene: -; j_gene: TRBJ1-3; CDR3nt: TGTGCCAGCAGTTTATACGACAGGCCGGGAAACACCATATATTTT; CDR3aa: CASSLYDRPGNTIYF
v_gene: TRBV7-2; abundance: -; d_gene: TRBD1; j_gene: TRBJ1-5; CDR3nt: TGTGCCAGCAGCCGGACAGGGGGCAATCAGCCCCAGCATTTT; CDR3aa: CASSRTGGNQPQHF
v_gene: TRBV2; abundance: -; d_gene: -; j_gene: TRBJ2-5; CDR3nt: TGTGCCAGCAGTGAAGGAGGGCTGGGGTCTGGAGAGACCCAGTACTTC; CDR3aa: CASSEGGLGSGETQYF
v_gene: TRBV5-1; abundance: -; d_gene: TRBD2; j_gene: TRBJ2-5; CDR3nt: TGCGCCAGCAGCTTGGCGGCTAGCGGGGCGTACCAAGAGACCCAGTACTTC; CDR3aa: CASSLAASGAYQETQYF
v_gene: TRBV28; abundance: few; d_gene: -; j_gene: TRBJ2-3; CDR3nt: TGTGCCAGCAGATTGGGCTTTGGCACAGATACGCAGTATTTT; CDR3aa: CASRLGFGTDTQYF
v_gene: TRBV2; abundance: -; d_gene: TRBD2; j_gene: TRBJ2-5; CDR3nt: TGTGCCAGCAAAGCGGGGGGGGAGACCCAGTACTTC; CDR3aa: CASKAGGETQYF
v_gene: TRBV10-3; abundance: -; d_gene: TRBD1; j_gene: TRBJ1-2; CDR3nt: TGTGCCACGTCCGACAGGGACCATGGCTACACCTTC; CDR3aa: CATSDRDHGYTF
v_gene: TRBV29-1; abundance: -; d_gene: -; j_gene: TRBJ1-1; CDR3nt: TGCAGCGTTGGTTGGACTGAAGCTTTCTTT; CDR3aa: CSVGWTEAFF
v_gene: TRBV4-1; abundance: -; d_gene: -; j_gene: TRBJ1-2; CDR3nt: TGCGCCAGCAGCCTTATCTGGTCCCGGGACATGAAAGGCTACACCTTC; CDR3aa: CASSLIWSRDMKGYTF
v_gene: TRBV30; abundance: -; d_gene: -; j_gene: TRBJ1-1; CDR3nt: TGTGCCTGGGCCGCGGGGGGCAACACTGAAGCTTTCTTT; CDR3aa: CAWAAGGNTEAFF
v_gene: TRBV19; abundance: -; d_gene: TRBD2; j_gene: TRBJ2-3; CDR3nt: TGTGCCAGCCGACTACCGGGGGGGCCTACAGATACGCAGTATTTT; CDR3aa: CASRLPGGPTDTQYF
v_gene: TRBV7-6; abundance: -; d_gene: -; j_gene: TRBJ1-3; CDR3nt: TGTGCCAGCAGCTTAGCGCTGTGGCCCTCTGGAAACACCATATATTTT; CDR3aa: CASSLALWPSGNTIYF
v_gene: TRBV7-6; abundance: -; d_gene: -; j_gene: TRBJ2-3; CDR3nt: TGTGCCAGCAGCTTATCCCCGGTCGGAGATACGCAGTATTTT; CDR3aa: CASSLSPVGDTQYF
v_gene: TRBV6-5; abundance: -; d_gene: -; j_gene: TRBJ1-6; CDR3nt: TGTGCCAGCAGTTACGGAAATTCACCCCTCCACTTT; CDR3aa: CASSYGNSPLHF
v_gene: TRBV5-1; abundance: -; d_gene: -; j_gene: TRBJ1-5; CDR3nt: TGCGCCAGCAGCTTATCGGGACCCAATCAGCCCCAGCATTTT; CDR3aa: CASSLSGPNQPQHF
v_gene: TRBV29-1; abundance: -; d_gene: -; j_gene: TRBJ2-6; CDR3nt: TGCAGCGCCATCCTTAACTCTGGGGCCAACGCCCTGACTTTC; CDR3aa: CSAILNSGANALTF
v_gene: TRBV19; abundance: few; d_gene: -; j_gene: TRBJ2-7; CDR3nt: TGTGCCAGTAGTATAAACAGAGCCTACGAGCAGTACTTC; CDR3aa: CASSINRAYEQYF
v_gene: TRBV28; abundance: few; d_gene: -; j_gene: TRBJ1-5; CDR3nt: TGTGCCAGCACCCGACCCTCGGGACTGTCAGTGGGTCAGCCCCAGCATTTT; CDR3aa: CASTRPSGLSVGQPQHF
v_gene: TRBV2; abundance: -; d_gene: TRBD2; j_gene: TRBJ2-3; CDR3nt: TGTGCCAGCAGTGACCCCGGGACTAGCGGGGCTGGAGATACGCAGTATTTT; CDR3aa: CASSDPGTSGAGDTQYF
v_gene: TRBV29-1; abundance: -; d_gene: TRBD2; j_gene: TRBJ2-3; CDR3nt: TGCAGCGTTGGGGGGAGGGTCGCAGATACGCAGTATTTT; CDR3aa: CSVGGRVADTQYF